This entry lists 8 T cell receptor beta chains sequenced from one sample in a study of blood T cell repertoires in COVID-19. Here immunoSEQ multiplex PCR was the method, and the copy in TCRdb shows in-frame clones only, minus some. The repertoire consists of 250,000 or so clones, with nearly 90% occurring once and the leading ten covering under 4%. Sequencing used peripheral blood. The receptors derive from a man aged 18 to 35 with active or convalescent COVID-19.

The rearrangement links TRBV19 to TRBJ1-4; 8 bases are a match to TRBD1. J gave up 3 bases and V 3 bases, and 3 bases lay outside the gene matches. The CDR3 sequence is 15 residues long. Germline CDR1 reads LNHDA; CDR2 reads SQIVND (reference sequence). Here the CDR3 reads CASSIKDRANEKLFF. The CDR3 nucleotides are TGTGCCAGTAGTATTAAGGACAGGGCTAATGAAAAACTGTTTTTT.

This clone was observed a handful of times. Other DNA sequences in the same sample also yield this CDR3. The gene calls are TRBV18 and TRBJ2-7; D remains unclear. Germline values: CDR1 KGHSH, CDR2 LQKENI. This CDR3 is 14 amino acids long. Trimming took 3 bases from V and 0 from J, leaving 9 bases between them. CDR3 region: CASSPSASSYEQYF. In nucleotides, the CDR3 is TGTGCCAGCTCACCCTCAGCTAGCTCCTACGAGCAGTACTTC.

The chain employs TRBV7-6 and TRBJ1-2; D ambiguous. CDR3 size: 14 residues. V was clipped by 1 base and J by 5 bases, with 11 bases between them. Germline assignment: CDR1 SGHVS and CDR2 FNYEAQ. For the CDR3, the DNA is TGTGCCAGCAGCTTAGGGGAGTCGGGGTATGGCTACACCTTC. Translating gives CASSLGESGYGYTF.

The genes are TRBV29-1 and TRBJ2-7, with 8 positions matching TRBD1. The CDR3 runs 12 residues. The J segment lost 2 bases and the V segment lost 7 bases, leaving 4 bases of the junction unmatched. Germline values: CDR1 SQVTM, CDR2 ANQGSEA. In DNA form, the CDR3 reads TGCAGCGGTCGACAGGGGCCCTACGAGCAGTACTTC. Residues: CSGRQGPYEQYF.

The genes are TRBV15 and TRBJ1-6, with D unresolved. Germline CDR1 reads LNHNV; CDR2 reads YYDKDF (reference sequence). V shed 0 bases and J shed 12 bases, with 15 bases lying between them. This CDR3 comprises 15 residues. The CDR3 here is CATSRERTLREPLHF. In DNA form, the CDR3 reads TGTGCCACCAGCAGAGAAAGAACTCTCCGGGAACCCCTCCACTTT.

This chain links TRBV6-5 with TRBJ1-4; 7 nucleotides line up with TRBD1. V shed 4 bases and J 12 bases; nucleotides not matched to a gene: 11. The germline gives CDR1 MNHEY, CDR2 SVGAGI. CDR3 size: 14 residues. The CDR3, as DNA: TGTGCCAGCAGTTTACTTAGACAGGGATGGCAACTGTTTTTT. Its protein is CASSLLRQGWQLFF.

The chain carries TRBV7-2 and TRBJ1-2; tentatively, D is TRBD1 (6 bases). Per germline, CDR1 SGHTA and CDR2 FQGNSA. This CDR3 contains 15 residues. With 2 bases removed from V and 1 base from J, the gap between germline ends came to 11 bases. CDR3 in amino acids: CASSLIQGLNYGYTF. The CDR3 DNA sequence: TGTGCCAGCAGCTTAATACAGGGCCTTAACTATGGCTACACCTTC.

CDR3 coding DNA: TGTGCCAGCAGCTTGAGGGGGACACAAGAGACCCAGTACTTC. Protein: CASSLRGTQETQYF. The rearrangement links TRBV5-5 to TRBJ2-5; D might be TRBD1 (6 bases). Deletions cut 1 base from V and 2 bases from J, with 9 bases between. This CDR3 contains 14 residues. Germline CDR1 is SGHKS and CDR2 is YYEKEE (reference sequence).